This TCR beta chain emerged from a study of regulatory T cells in long-lasting Graves disease. The overall study: Graves' patients with a new diagnosis had received antithyroid drugs under 3 months. Whole-study findings and limits: Whereas 966 public clonotypes were shared by new patients, persistent patients shared more, at 2,500 to 3,000.

This clonotype was seen a handful of times. Its matching antigen is unknown. Time point given: newly diagnosed GD, antithyroid drugs for less than 3 months. Extracted PBMC RNA gave rise to the TCR library. Construction of the TCR beta libraries employed iRepertoire HTBI primers in conjunction with Arm-PCR of CDR3 regions. TCRdb used MiXCR to reprocess the multiplex PCR reads, holding one entry per CDR3 protein. Here the sample spans some 460,000 distinct CDR3 sequences, around 15% being singletons. The germline gives CDR1 ENHRY, CDR2 SYGVKD. The CDR3 covers 11 residues. V was clipped by 1 base and J by 9 bases, with 4 bases between them. The sample was also reused in another study, on T cells in Graves' hyperthyroidism and ophthalmopathy. That source adds: Subjects aged 18 to 65 presented with newly diagnosed hyperthyroidism of less than 2 months' duration.

Here the sequenced sample was peripheral blood mononuclear cells (PBMCs), taken at new diagnosis, from a patient treated with antithyroid drugs. V gene TRBV10-3 combines with J gene TRBJ2-4; unclear D gene. The sequence was collected from a man aged 40-49 years with Graves disease. CDR3: CAISEFGIQYF. In nucleotides, the CDR3 is TGTGCCATCAGTGAGTTCGGCATTCAGTACTTC.